The subject of this entry is one T cell receptor (beta chain). Its antigen is still unknown. Each patient came to thyroid surgery without any prior treatment (of any kind). These data are taken from a study of metastatic and nonmetastatic thyroid tumors. Study-level findings and limits: In both blood and tumor samples, TCR beta diversity was reported significantly higher for malignant than benign nodules.

V lost 4 bases to trimming and J lost 0 bases; unmatched junction nucleotides: 3. CDR3 length: 14 residues. Per the germline V gene, CDR1 is SGHDT and CDR2 is YYEEEE. TCRdb redid the clone calls on the PCR reads using MiXCR. The table has some 20,000 clones, just over 35% seen once. This chain connects TRBV5-6 to TRBJ2-7; 8 nucleotides match TRBD2. The sample was tumor tissue. The TCR comes from a female donor with papillary thyroid cancer or a benign thyroid nodule (not recorded which). Some clones in this sample may be carry-over from other donors' samples. The CDR3 DNA reads TGTGCCAGCAGCCCGGGGGGGGGCTCCTACGAGCAGTACTTC. It yields the protein CASSPGGGSYEQYF.